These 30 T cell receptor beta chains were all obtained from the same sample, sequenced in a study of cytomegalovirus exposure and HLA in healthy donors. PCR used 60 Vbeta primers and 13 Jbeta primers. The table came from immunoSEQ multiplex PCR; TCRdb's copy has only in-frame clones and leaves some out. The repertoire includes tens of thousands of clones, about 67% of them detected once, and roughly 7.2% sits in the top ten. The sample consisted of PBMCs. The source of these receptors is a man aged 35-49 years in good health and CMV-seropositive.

The CDR3 nucleotides read TGTGCCAGCAGCTCCGGGTTAAGCTCCTACAATGAGCAGTTCTTC. This gives the protein CASSSGLSSYNEQFF. This chain joins TRBV7-2 and TRBJ2-1, with no clear D. CDR3 size: 15 residues. Between the trimmed V and J ends, which lost 4 bases and 0 bases, there was a span of 10 bases. Germline assignment: CDR1 SGHTA and CDR2 FQGNSA.

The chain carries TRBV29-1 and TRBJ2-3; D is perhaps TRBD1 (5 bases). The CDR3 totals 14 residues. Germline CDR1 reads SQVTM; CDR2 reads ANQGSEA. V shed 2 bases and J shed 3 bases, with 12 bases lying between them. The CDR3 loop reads CSVEYRSSTDTQYF. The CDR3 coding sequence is TGCAGCGTTGAATACAGGTCTAGTACAGATACGCAGTATTTT.

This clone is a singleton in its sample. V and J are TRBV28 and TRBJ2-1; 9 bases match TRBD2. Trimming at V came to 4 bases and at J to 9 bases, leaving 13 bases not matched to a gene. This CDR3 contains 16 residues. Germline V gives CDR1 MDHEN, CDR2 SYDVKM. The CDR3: CASSSVRSGGTTEQFF. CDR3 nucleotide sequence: TGTGCCAGCAGTTCCGTTCGTAGCGGGGGTACCACTGAGCAGTTCTTC.

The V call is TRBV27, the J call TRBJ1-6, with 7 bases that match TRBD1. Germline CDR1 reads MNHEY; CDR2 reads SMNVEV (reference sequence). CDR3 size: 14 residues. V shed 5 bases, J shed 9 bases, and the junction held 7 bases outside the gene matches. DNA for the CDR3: TGTGCCAGCAGTCCCGACAGGGTTGGTTCACCCCTCCACTTT. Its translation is CASSPDRVGSPLHF.

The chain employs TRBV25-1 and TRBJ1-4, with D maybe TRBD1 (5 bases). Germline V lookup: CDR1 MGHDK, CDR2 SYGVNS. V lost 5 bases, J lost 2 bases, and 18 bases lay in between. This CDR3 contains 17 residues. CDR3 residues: CASSISNGGVTNEKLFF. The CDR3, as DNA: TGTGCCAGCAGTATCTCTAACGGGGGGGTCACTAATGAAAAACTGTTTTTT.

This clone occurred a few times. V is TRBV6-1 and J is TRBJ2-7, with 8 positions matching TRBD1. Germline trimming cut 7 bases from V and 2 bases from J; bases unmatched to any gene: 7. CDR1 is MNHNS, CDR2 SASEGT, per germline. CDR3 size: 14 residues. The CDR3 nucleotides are TGTGCCAGCACCGAAGGGACAGGACCCTACGAGCAGTACTTC. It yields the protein CASTEGTGPYEQYF.

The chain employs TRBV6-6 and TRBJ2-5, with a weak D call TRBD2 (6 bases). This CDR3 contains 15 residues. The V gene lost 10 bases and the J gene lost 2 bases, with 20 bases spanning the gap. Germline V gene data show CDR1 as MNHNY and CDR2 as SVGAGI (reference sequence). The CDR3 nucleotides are TGTGCCACGGGGGACCTACAGAAAATTCAAGAGACCCAGTACTTC. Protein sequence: CATGDLQKIQETQYF.

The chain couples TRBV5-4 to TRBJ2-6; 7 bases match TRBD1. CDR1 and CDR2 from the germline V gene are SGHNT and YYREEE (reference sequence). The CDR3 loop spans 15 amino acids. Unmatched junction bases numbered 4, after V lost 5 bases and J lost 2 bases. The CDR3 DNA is TGTGCCAGCAGTCCACAGGGGACTGGGGCCAACGTCCTGACTTTC. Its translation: CASSPQGTGANVLTF. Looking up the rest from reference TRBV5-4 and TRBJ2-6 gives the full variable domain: ETGVTQSPTHLIKTRGQQVTLRCSSQSGHNTVSWYQQALGQGPQFIFQYYREEENGRGNFPPRFSGLQFPNYSSELNVNALELDDSALYLCASSPQGTGANVLTFGAGSRLTVL.

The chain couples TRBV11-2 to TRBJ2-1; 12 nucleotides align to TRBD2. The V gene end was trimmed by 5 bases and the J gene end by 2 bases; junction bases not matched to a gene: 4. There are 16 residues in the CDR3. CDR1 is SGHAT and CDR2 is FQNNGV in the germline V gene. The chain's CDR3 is CASSRRLAGAYNEQFF. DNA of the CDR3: TGTGCCAGCAGCAGAAGACTAGCGGGAGCCTACAATGAGCAGTTCTTC.

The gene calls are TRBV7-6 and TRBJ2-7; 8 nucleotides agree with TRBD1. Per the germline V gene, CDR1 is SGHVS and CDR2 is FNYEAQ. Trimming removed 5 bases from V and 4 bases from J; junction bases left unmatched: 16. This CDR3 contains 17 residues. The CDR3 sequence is CASSRRPEGTGSYEQYF. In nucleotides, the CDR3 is TGTGCCAGCAGCCGAAGGCCCGAGGGGACAGGATCTTACGAGCAGTACTTC.

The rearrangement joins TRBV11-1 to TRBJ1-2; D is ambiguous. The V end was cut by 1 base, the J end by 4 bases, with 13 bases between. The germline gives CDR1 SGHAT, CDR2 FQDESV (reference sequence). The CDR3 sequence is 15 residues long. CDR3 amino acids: CASSLEGPRGYGYTF. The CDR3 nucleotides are TGTGCCAGCAGCTTAGAGGGTCCGCGGGGCTATGGCTACACCTTC.

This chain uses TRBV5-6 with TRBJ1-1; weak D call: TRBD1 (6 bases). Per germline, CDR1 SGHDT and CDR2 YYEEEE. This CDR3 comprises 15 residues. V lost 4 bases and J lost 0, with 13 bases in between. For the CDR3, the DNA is TGTGCCAGCAGCCCGACCGGACAGATGAACACTGAAGCTTTCTTT. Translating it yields CASSPTGQMNTEAFF.

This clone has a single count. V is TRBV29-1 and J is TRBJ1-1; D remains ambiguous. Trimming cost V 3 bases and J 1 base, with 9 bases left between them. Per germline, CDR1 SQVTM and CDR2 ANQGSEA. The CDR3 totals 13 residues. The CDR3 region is CSVDEQRNTEAFF. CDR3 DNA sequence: TGCAGCGTTGACGAACAGAGGAACACTGAAGCTTTCTTT.

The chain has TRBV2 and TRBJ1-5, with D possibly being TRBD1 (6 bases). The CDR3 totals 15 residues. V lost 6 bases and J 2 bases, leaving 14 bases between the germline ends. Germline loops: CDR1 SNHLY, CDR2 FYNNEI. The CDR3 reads CASSLGAFGNQPQHF. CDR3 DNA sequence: TGTGCCAGCAGCTTGGGGGCGTTTGGCAATCAGCCCCAGCATTTT.

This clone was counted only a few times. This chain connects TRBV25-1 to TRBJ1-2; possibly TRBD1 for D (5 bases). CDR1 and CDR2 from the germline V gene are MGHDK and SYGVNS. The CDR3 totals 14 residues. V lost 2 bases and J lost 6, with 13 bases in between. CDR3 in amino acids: CASSEPDRGHGYTF. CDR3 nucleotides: TGTGCCAGCAGTGAACCAGATAGGGGCCATGGCTACACCTTC.

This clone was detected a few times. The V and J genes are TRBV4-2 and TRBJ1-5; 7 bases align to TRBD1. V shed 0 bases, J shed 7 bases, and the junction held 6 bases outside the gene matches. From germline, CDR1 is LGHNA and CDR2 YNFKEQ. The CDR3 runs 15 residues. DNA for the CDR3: TGTGCCAGCAGCCAAGATCGAAGGGGGCGGCAGCCCCAGCATTTT. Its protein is CASSQDRRGRQPQHF.

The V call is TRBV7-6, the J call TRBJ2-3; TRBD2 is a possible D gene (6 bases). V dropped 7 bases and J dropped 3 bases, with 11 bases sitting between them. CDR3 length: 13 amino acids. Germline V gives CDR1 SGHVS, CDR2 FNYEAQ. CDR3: CASTSAVTDTQYF. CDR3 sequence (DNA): TGTGCCAGCACTAGCGCCGTGACAGATACGCAGTATTTT. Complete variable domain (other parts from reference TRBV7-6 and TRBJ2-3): GAGVSQSPRYKVTKRGQDVALRCDPISGHVSLYWYRQALGQGPEFLTYFNYEAQQDKSGLPNDRFSAERPEGSISTLTIQRTEQRDSAMYRCASTSAVTDTQYFGPGTRLTVL.

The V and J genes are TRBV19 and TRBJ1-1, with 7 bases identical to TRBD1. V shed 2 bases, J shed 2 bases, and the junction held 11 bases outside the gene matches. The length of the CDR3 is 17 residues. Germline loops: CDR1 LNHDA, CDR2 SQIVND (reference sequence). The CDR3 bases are TGTGCCAGTAGTATACGAGACAGGGATCAGGATAACACTGAAGCTTTCTTT. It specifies CASSIRDRDQDNTEAFF. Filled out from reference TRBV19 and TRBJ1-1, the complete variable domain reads DGGITQSPKYLFRKEGQNVTLSCEQNLNHDAMYWYRQDPGQGLRLIYYSQIVNDFQKGDIAEGYSVSREKKESFPLTVTSAQKNPTAFYLCASSIRDRDQDNTEAFFGQGTRLTVV.

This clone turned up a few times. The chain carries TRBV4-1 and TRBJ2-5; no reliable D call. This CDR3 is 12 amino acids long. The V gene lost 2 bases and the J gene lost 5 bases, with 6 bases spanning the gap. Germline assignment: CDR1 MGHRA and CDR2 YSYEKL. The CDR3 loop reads CASSQPQETQYF. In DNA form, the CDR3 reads TGCGCCAGCAGCCAACCCCAGGAGACCCAGTACTTC.

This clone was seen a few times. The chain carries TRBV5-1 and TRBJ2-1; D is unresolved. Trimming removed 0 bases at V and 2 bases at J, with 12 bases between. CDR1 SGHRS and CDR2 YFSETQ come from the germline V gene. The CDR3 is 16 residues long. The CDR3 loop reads CASSLDPVEAYNEQFF. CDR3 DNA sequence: TGCGCCAGCAGCTTGGACCCCGTCGAGGCCTACAATGAGCAGTTCTTC.

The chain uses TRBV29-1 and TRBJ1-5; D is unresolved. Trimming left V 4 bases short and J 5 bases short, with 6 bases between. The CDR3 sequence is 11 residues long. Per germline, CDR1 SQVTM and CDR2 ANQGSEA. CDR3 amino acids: CSVVRDQPQHF. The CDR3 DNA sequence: TGCAGCGTTGTCCGTGATCAGCCCCAGCATTTT.

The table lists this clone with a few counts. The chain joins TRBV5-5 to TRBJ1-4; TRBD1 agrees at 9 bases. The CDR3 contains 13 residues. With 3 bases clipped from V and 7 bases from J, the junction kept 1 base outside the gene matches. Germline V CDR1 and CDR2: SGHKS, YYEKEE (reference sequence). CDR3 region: CASSWTGAEKLFF. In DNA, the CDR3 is TGTGCCAGCAGCTGGACAGGGGCTGAAAAACTGTTTTTT.

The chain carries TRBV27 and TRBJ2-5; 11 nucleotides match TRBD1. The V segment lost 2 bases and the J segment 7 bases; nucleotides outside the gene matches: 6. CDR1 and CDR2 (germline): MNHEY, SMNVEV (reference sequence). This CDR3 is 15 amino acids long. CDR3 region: CASSLGQGAFGTQYF. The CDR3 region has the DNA TGTGCCAGCAGTTTAGGACAGGGGGCTTTCGGGACCCAGTACTTC.

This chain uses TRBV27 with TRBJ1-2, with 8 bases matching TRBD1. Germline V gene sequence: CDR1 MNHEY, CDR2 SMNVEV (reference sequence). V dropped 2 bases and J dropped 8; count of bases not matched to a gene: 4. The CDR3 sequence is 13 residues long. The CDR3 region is CASSLRRTGGYTF. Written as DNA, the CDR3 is TGTGCCAGCAGTTTACGGCGGACAGGGGGCTACACCTTC.

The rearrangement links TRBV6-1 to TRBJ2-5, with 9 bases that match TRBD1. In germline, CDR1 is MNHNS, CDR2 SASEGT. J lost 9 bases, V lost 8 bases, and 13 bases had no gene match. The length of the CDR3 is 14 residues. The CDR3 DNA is TGTGCCAGCCAAGGAACAGGGGGCCGCCGGTCCCAGTACTTC. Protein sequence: CASQGTGGRRSQYF.

This CDR3 is CATWGVEETQYF. For the CDR3, the DNA is TGTGCCACCTGGGGAGTAGAAGAGACCCAGTACTTC. V usage is TRBV28 and J usage is TRBJ2-5; possibly TRBD2 for D (5 bases). V was cut by 10 bases and J by 3 bases, with 12 bases left in between. The CDR3 has 12 residues. The germline V gene encodes CDR1 MDHEN and CDR2 SYDVKM.

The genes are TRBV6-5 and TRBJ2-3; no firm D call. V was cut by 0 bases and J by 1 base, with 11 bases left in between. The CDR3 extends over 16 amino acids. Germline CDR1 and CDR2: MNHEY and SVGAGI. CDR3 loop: CASSYSKWAGTDTQYF. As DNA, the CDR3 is TGTGCCAGCAGTTACTCTAAGTGGGCAGGCACAGATACGCAGTATTTT.

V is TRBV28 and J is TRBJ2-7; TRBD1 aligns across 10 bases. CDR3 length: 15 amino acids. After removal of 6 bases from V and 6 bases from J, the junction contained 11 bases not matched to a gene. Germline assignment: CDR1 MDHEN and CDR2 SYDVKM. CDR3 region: CASSTMGTGVAEQYF. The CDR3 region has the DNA TGTGCCAGCAGCACTATGGGGACAGGGGTCGCCGAGCAGTACTTC.

For the CDR3, the DNA is TGTGCCAGCAGCTCCGGGACTGGTACCTACGAGCAGTACTTC. It encodes CASSSGTGTYEQYF. The chain combines TRBV7-2 with TRBJ2-7; TRBD2 might be the D (6 bases). Deletions cut 4 bases from V and 2 bases from J, with 12 bases between. This CDR3 comprises 14 residues. Germline CDR1 SGHTA, CDR2 FQGNSA.

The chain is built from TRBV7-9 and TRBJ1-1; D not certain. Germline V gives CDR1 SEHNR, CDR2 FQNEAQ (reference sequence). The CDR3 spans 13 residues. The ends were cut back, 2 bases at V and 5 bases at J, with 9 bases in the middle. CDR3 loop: CASSLSRVTEAFF. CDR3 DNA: TGTGCCAGCAGCTTATCTCGGGTTACTGAAGCTTTCTTT.